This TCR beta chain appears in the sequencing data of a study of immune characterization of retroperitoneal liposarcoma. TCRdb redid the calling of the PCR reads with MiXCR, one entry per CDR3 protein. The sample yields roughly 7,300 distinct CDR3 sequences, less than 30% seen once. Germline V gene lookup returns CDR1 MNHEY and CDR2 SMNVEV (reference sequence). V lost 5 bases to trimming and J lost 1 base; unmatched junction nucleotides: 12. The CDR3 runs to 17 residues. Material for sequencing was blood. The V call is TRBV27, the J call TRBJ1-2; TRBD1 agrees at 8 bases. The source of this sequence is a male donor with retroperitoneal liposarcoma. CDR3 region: CASSQDRVSSNNYGYTF. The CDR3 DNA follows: TGTGCCAGCAGTCAGGACAGGGTATCTAGTAATAACTATGGCTACACCTTC.